Below, one T cell receptor beta chain is given with its context. V was pared by 8 bases and J by 1 base, with 5 bases between. The CDR3 runs to 11 residues. Germline CDR1 MDHEN, CDR2 SYDVKM. The data stem from a study of T cells after somatic rescue of genetic block. The data were produced by immunoSEQ multiplex PCR, yet TCRdb's version contains in-frame clones alone and is incomplete. The table lists tens of thousands of clones, approximately 90% of them singletons, with 2.9% in the top ten. The source of this sequence is a man aged 40-49 years. The sequenced material came from peripheral blood mononuclear cells (PBMCs). The genes are TRBV28 and TRBJ1-2; D ambiguous. The CDR3 sequence is CASGINYGYTF. DNA for the CDR3: TGTGCCAGCGGGATTAACTATGGCTACACCTTC.